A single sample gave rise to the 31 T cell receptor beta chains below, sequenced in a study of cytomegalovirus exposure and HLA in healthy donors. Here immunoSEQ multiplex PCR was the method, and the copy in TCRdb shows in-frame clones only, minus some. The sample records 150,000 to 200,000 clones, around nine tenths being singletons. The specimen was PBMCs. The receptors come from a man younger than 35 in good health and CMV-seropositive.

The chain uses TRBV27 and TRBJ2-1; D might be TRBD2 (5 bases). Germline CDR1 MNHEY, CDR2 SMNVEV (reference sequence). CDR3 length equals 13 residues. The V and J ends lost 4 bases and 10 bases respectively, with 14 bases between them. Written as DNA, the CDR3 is TGTGCCAGCAGTTACGACGAGGGCGAGGAGCAGTTCTTC. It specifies CASSYDEGEEQFF.

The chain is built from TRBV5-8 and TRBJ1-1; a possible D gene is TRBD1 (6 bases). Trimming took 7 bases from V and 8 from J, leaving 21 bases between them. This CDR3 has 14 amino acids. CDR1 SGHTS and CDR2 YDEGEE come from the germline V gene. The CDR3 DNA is TGTGCCAGCGTGCTCCACGGGGGGCCCCTCGAAGCTTTCTTT. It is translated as CASVLHGGPLEAFF.

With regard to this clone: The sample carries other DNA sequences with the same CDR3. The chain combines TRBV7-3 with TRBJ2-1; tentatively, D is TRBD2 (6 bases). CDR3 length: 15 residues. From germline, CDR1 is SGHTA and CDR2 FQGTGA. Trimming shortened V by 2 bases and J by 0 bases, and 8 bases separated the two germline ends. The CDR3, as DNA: TGTGCCAGCAGCTTAGGGGGAGGCTCCTACAATGAGCAGTTCTTC. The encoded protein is CASSLGGGSYNEQFF.

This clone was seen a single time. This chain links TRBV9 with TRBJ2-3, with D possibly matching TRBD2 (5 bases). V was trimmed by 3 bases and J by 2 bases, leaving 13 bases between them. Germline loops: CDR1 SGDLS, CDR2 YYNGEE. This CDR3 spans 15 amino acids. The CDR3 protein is CASSALGLLTDTQYF. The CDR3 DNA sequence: TGTGCCAGCAGCGCACTAGGCCTCCTCACAGATACGCAGTATTTT.

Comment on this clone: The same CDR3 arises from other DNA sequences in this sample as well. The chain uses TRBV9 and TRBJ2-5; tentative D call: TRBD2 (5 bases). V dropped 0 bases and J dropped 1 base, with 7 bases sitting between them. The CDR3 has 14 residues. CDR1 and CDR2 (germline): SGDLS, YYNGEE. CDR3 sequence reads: CASSVASGQETQYF. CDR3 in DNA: TGTGCCAGCAGCGTAGCCAGCGGCCAAGAGACCCAGTACTTC.

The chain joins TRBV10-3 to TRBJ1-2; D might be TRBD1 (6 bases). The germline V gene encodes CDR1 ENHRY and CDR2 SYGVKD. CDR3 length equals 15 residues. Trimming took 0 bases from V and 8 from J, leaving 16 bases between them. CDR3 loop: CAISESRQVVVGYTF. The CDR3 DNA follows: TGTGCCATCAGTGAGTCGAGACAGGTTGTAGTAGGCTACACCTTC.

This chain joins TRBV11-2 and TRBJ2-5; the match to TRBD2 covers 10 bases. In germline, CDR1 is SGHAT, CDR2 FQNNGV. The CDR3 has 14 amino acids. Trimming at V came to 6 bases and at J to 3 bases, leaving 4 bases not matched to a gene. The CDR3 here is CASSYGLAEETQYF. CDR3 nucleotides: TGTGCCAGCAGTTATGGACTAGCGGAAGAGACCCAGTACTTC. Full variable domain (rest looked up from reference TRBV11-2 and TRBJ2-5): EAGVAQSPRYKIIEKRQSVAFWCNPISGHATLYWYQQILGQGPKLLIQFQNNGVVDDSQLPKDRFSAERLKGVDSTLKIQPAKLEDSAVYLCASSYGLAEETQYFGPGTRLLVL.

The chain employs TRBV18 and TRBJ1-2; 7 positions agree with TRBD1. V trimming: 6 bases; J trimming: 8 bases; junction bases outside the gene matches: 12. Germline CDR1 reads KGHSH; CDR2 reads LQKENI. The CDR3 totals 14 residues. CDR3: CASSPRDSLGGYTF. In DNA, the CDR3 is TGTGCCAGCTCTCCGAGGGACAGTTTGGGCGGCTACACCTTC.

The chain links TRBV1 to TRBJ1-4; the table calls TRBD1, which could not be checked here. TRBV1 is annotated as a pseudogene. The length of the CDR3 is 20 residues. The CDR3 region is CTSSQDMGQGRAMGREKLFF. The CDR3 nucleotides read TGCACCAGCAGCCAAGATATGGGACAGGGAAGAGCTATGGGGAGGGAGAAACTGTTTTTT.

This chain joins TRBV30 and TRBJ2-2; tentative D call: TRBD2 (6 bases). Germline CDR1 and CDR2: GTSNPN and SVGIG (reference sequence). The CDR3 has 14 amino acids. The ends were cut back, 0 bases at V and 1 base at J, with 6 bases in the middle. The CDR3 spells CAWSVSGNTGELFF. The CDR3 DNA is TGTGCCTGGAGTGTTAGCGGGAACACCGGGGAGCTGTTTTTT.

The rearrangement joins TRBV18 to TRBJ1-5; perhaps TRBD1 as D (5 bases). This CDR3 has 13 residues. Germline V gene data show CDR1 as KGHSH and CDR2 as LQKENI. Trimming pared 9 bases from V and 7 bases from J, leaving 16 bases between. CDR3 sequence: CASVDSFGQPQHF. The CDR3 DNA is TGTGCCAGTGTCGACAGTTTCGGGCAGCCCCAGCATTTT.

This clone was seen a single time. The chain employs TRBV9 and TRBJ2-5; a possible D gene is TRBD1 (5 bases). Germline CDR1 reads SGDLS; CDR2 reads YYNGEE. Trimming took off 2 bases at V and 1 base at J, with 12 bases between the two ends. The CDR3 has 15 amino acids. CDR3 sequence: CASSVQGAAQETQYF. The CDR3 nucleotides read TGTGCCAGCAGCGTCCAGGGCGCCGCCCAAGAGACCCAGTACTTC.

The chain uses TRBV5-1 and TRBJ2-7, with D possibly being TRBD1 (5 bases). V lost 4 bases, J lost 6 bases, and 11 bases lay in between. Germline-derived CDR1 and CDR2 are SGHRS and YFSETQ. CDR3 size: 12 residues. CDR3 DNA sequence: TGCGCCAGCAGCACCCAGGGTGTCGAGCAGTACTTC. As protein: CASSTQGVEQYF.

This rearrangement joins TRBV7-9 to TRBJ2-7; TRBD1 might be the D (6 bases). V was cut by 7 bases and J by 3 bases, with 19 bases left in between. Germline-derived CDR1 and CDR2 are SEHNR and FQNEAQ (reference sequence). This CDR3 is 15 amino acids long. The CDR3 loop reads CASTQTGSGVYEQYF. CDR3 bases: TGTGCCAGCACACAAACAGGGAGTGGGGTCTACGAGCAGTACTTC.

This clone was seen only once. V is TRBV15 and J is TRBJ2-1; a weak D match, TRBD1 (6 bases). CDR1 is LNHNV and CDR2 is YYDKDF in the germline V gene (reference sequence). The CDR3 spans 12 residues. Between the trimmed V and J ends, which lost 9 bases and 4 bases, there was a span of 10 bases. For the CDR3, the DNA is TGTGCCACTTCAGGGGATTACAATGAGCAGTTCTTC. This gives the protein CATSGDYNEQFF.

In DNA, the CDR3 is TGCGCCAGCAGCTTGGGGACAGTGCGGGCCACAGATACGCAGTATTTT. As protein: CASSLGTVRATDTQYF. The chain has TRBV5-1 and TRBJ2-3; D perhaps matches TRBD1 (6 bases). The CDR3 totals 16 residues. Germline V gene lookup returns CDR1 SGHRS and CDR2 YFSETQ. V was shortened by 0 bases and J by 2 bases, with 13 bases between the two germline ends.

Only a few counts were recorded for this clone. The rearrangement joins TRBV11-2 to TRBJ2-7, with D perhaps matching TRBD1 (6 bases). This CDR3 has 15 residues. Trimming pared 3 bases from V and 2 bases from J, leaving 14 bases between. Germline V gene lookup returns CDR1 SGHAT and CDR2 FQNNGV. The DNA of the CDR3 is TGTGCCAGCAGCTTTAGAACAGGGAGCACCTACGAGCAGTACTTC. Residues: CASSFRTGSTYEQYF.

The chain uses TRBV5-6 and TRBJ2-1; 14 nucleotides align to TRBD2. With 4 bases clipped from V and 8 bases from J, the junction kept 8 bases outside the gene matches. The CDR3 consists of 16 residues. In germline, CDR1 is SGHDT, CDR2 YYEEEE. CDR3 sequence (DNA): TGTGCCAGCAGCGCGACCGGGACTAGCGGGAGCTATGAGCAGTTCTTC. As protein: CASSATGTSGSYEQFF.

The CDR3 loop is CASSLGPGREVGYTF. For the CDR3, the DNA is TGTGCCAGCAGCTTAGGTCCCGGCAGGGAGGTTGGCTACACCTTC. This chain joins TRBV7-2 and TRBJ1-2; perhaps TRBD1 as D (5 bases). The CDR3 runs 15 residues. Trimming pared 1 base from V and 7 bases from J, leaving 16 bases between. CDR1 SGHTA and CDR2 FQGNSA come from the germline V gene.

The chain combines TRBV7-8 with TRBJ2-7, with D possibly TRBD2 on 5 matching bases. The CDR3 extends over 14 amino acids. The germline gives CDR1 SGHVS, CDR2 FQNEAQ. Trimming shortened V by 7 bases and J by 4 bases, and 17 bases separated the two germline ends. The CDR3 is CASIPDLRVYEQYF. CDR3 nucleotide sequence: TGTGCCAGCATTCCTGACTTGAGGGTTTACGAGCAGTACTTC.

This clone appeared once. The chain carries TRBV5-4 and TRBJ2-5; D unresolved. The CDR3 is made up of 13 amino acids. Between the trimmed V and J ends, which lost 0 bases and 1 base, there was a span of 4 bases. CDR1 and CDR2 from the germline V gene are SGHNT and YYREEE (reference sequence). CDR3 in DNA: TGTGCCAGCAGCTTGGCATTCCAAGAGACCCAGTACTTC. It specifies CASSLAFQETQYF.

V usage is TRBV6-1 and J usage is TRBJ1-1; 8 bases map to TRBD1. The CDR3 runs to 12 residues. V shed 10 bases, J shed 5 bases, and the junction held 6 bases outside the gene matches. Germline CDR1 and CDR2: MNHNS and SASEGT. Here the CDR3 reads CAIRGLGTEAFF. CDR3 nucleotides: TGTGCCATCAGGGGGCTGGGGACTGAAGCTTTCTTT.

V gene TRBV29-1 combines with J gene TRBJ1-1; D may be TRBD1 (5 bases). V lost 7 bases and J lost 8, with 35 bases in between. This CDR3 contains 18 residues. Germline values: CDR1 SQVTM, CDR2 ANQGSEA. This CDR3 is CSAQTLVGFRTRLKEAFF. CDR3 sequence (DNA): TGCAGCGCCCAGACTCTTGTCGGGTTTAGGACAAGACTTAAAGAAGCTTTCTTT.

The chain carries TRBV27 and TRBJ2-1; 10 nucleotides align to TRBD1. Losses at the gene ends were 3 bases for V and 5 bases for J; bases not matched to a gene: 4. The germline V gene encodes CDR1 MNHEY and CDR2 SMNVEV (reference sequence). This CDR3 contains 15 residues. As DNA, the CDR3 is TGTGCCAGCAGTTTTGGGGGGACAGGGGACAATGAGCAGTTCTTC. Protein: CASSFGGTGDNEQFF.

The CDR3 spells CASSKSGTAYEQYF. For the CDR3, the DNA is TGTGCCAGCAGCAAATCCGGGACAGCCTACGAGCAGTACTTC. The rearrangement joins TRBV6-6 to TRBJ2-7; 7 bases are a match to TRBD1. The CDR3 length is 14 residues. Germline-derived CDR1 and CDR2 are MNHNY and SVGAGI (reference sequence). J was trimmed by 2 bases and V by 6 bases; bases with no gene match: 7.

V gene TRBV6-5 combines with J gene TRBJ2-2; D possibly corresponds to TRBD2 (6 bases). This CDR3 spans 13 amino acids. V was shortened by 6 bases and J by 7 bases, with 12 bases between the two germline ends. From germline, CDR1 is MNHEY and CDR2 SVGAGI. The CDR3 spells CASSLMGGGELFF. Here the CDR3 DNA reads TGTGCCAGCAGCCTGATGGGGGGCGGGGAGCTGTTTTTT.

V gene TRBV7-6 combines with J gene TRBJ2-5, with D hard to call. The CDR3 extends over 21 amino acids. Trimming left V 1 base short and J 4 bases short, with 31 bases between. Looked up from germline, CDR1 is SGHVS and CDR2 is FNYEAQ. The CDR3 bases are TGTGCCAGCAGCTTAGTTTTGCTTGGTTTAACCAGATCCAATATAACAGAGACCCAGTACTTC. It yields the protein CASSLVLLGLTRSNITETQYF.

The CDR3 DNA is TGTGCCAGCAGCCCCCGGGTGTTTAACACTGAAGCTTTCTTT. Protein product: CASSPRVFNTEAFF. V is TRBV7-2 and J is TRBJ1-1; D not resolved. Trimming removed 5 bases from V and 2 bases from J, with 12 bases in between. From germline, CDR1 is SGHTA and CDR2 FQGNSA. The CDR3 consists of 14 residues.

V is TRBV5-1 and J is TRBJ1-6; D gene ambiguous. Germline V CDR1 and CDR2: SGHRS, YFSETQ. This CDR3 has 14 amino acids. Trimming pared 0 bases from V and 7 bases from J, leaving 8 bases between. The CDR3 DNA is TGCGCCAGCAGCTTGGGGGCAGCAAATTCACCCCTCCACTTT. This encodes CASSLGAANSPLHF. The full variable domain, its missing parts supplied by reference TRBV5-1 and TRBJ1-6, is KAGVTQTPRYLIKTRGQQVTLSCSPISGHRSVSWYQQTPGQGLQFLFEYFSETQRNKGNFPGRFSGRQFSNSRSEMNVSTLELGDSALYLCASSLGAANSPLHFGNGTRLTVT.

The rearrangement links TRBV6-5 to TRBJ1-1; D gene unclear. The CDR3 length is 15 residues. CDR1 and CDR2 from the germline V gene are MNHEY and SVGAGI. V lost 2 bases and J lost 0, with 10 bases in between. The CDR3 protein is CASSYSPNLNTEAFF. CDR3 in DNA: TGTGCCAGCAGTTACAGCCCGAATTTGAACACTGAAGCTTTCTTT.

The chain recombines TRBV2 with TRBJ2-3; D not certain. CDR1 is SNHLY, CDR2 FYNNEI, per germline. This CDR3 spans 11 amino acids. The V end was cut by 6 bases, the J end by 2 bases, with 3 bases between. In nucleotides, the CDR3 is TGTGCCAGCAGCTCCACAGATACGCAGTATTTT. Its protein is CASSSTDTQYF.